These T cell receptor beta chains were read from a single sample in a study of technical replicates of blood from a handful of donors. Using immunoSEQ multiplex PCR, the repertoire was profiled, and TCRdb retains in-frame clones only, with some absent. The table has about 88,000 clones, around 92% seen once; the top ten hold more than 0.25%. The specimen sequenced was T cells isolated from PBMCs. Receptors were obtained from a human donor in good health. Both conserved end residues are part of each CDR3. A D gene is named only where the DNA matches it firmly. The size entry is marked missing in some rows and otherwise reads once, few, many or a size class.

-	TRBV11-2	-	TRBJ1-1	CASSLLTALNTEAFF	TGTGCCAGCAGCTTGCTAACCGCCTTGAACACTGAAGCTTTCTTT
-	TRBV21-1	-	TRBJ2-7	CASGPLGTAGEQYF	TGTGCCAGCGGGCCCTTAGGGACGGCGGGGGAGCAGTACTTC
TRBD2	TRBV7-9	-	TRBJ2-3	CASRPGLAGTDTQYF	TGTGCCAGCAGACCTGGGCTAGCGGGCACAGATACGCAGTATTTT
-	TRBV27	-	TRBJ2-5	CANAPEGRRQETQYF	TGTGCCAACGCCCCGGAGGGGCGTAGACAAGAGACCCAGTACTTC
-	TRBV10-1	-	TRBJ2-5	CASSARGIEETQYF	TGCGCCAGCTCTGCTAGAGGGATCGAGGAGACCCAGTACTTC
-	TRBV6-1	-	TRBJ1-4	CASSANEKLFF	TGTGCCAGCAGTGCAAATGAAAAACTGTTTTTT
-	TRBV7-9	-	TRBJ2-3	CASSQTGFTDTQYF	TGTGCCAGCAGCCAGACAGGATTCACAGATACGCAGTATTTT
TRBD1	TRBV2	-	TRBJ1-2	CASSDWTGVGYTF	TGTGCCAGCAGTGATTGGACAGGGGTCGGCTACACCTTC
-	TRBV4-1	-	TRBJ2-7	CASSLGRERNEQYF	TGCGCCAGCAGCCTCGGACGGGAGAGGAACGAGCAGTACTTC
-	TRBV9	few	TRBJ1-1	CASSVVRGAEAFF	TGTGCCAGCAGCGTAGTTCGGGGGGCTGAAGCTTTCTTT
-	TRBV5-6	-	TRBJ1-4	CASSLGQGTLNEKLFF	TGTGCCAGCAGCTTGGGTCAGGGTACCCTTAATGAAAAACTGTTTTTT
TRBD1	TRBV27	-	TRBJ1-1	CASSEGATEAFF	TGTGCCAGCAGTGAGGGGGCCACTGAAGCTTTCTTT
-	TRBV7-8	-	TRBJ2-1	CASSFGGPYNEQFF	TGTGCCAGCAGTTTCGGGGGTCCCTACAATGAGCAGTTCTTC
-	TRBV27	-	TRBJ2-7	CASSPSGEGVYEQYF	TGTGCCAGCAGTCCCTCAGGGGAGGGGGTCTACGAGCAGTACTTC
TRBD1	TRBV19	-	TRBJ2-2	CASSISGTGNTGELFF	TGTGCCAGTAGTATATCCGGGACAGGGAACACCGGGGAGCTGTTTTTT
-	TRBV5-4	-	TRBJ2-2	CASSSTANTGELFF	TGTGCCAGCAGCTCGACAGCGAACACCGGGGAGCTGTTTTTT
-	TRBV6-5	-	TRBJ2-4	CASSSPGGLKNIQYF	TGTGCCAGCAGTTCTCCGGGGGGCCTCAAAAACATTCAGTACTTC
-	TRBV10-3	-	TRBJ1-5	CAISESVAQPQHF	TGTGCCATCAGTGAGTCCGTGGCTCAGCCCCAGCATTTT
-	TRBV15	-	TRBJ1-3	CATSRDWGRTSSGNTIYF	TGTGCCACCAGCAGAGATTGGGGGCGTACTAGCTCTGGAAACACCATATATTTT
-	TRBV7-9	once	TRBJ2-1	CASSLAERGNEQFF	TGTGCCAGCAGCTTAGCGGAAAGGGGAAATGAGCAGTTCTTC
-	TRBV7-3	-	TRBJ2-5	CASSLTRQEKETQYF	TGTGCCAGCAGCTTAACTAGACAGGAAAAAGAGACCCAGTACTTC
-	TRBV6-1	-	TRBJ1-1	CASSEEGVGTEAFF	TGTGCCAGCAGTGAAGAAGGGGTAGGCACTGAAGCTTTCTTT
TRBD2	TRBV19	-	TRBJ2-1	CASSTIGLAGSGDEQFF	TGTGCCAGTAGTACTATCGGACTAGCGGGGTCTGGAGATGAGCAGTTCTTC
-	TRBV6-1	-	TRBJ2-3	CASRRQIDTQYF	TGTGCCAGCAGGCGACAAATAGATACGCAGTATTTT
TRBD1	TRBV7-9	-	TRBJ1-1	CASSPQGPMNTEAFF	TGTGCCAGCAGCCCACAGGGGCCTATGAACACTGAAGCTTTCTTT
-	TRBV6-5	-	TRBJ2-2	CASSYFLGEELFF	TGTGCCAGCAGTTATTTCCTAGGGGAAGAGCTGTTTTTT
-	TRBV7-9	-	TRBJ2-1	CASSLETRGISSYNEQFF	TGTGCCAGCAGCTTAGAGACCCGGGGGATAAGCTCCTACAATGAGCAGTTCTTC
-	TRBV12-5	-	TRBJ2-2	CASGLVQNPGELFF	TGTGCTAGTGGTTTGGTACAAAATCCCGGGGAGCTGTTTTTT
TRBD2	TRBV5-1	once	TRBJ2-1	CASSTPGLAGTEQFF	TGCGCCAGCAGCACCCCGGGACTAGCGGGAACGGAGCAGTTCTTC
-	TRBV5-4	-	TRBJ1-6	CASSLGSPGNSPLHF	TGTGCCAGCAGCTTGGGGTCTCCGGGGAATTCACCCCTCCACTTT
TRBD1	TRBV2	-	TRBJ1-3	CASSPNLGTELAGNTIYF	TGTGCCAGCAGTCCCAACCTTGGGACAGAGCTTGCTGGAAACACCATATATTTT
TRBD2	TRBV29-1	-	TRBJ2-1	CSVDLLLAGGIEQFF	TGCAGCGTTGATCTTTTACTAGCGGGAGGTATTGAGCAGTTCTTC
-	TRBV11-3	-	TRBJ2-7	CASSPTGTEQYF	TGTGCCAGCAGCCCCACGGGGACTGAGCAGTACTTC
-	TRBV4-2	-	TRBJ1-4	CASSQDGTEGEKLFF	TGTGCCAGCAGCCAAGACGGGACGGAGGGGGAAAAACTGTTTTTT
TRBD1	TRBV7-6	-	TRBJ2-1	CASSLGPGQGNEQFF	TGTGCCAGCAGCTTAGGACCGGGACAGGGCAATGAGCAGTTCTTC
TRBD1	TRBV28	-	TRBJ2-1	CASRRRTGLRNEQFF	TGTGCCAGCAGACGTAGGACAGGGCTTCGGAATGAGCAGTTCTTC
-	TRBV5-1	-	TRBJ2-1	CASSLVVDSYNEQFF	TGCGCCAGCAGCTTGGTAGTGGACAGCTACAATGAGCAGTTCTTC
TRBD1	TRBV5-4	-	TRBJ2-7	CASSLEDRGTYEQYF	TGTGCCAGCAGCTTGGAGGACAGGGGAACCTACGAGCAGTACTTC
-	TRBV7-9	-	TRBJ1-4	CASSSPTGPWSEKLFF	TGTGCCAGCAGCTCGCCCACAGGGCCATGGTCTGAAAAACTGTTTTTT
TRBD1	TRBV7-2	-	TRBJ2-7	CASSEQGMASYEQYF	TGTGCCAGCAGCGAACAGGGGATGGCGTCCTACGAGCAGTACTTC
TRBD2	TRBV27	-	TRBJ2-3	CASSRGGSGGTDTQYF	TGTGCCAGCAGCCGGGGGGGGTCTGGGGGCACAGATACGCAGTATTTT
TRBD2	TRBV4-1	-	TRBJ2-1	CASSQDLSLAGDSYNEQFF	TGCGCCAGCAGCCAAGATCTATCACTAGCGGGAGATTCCTACAATGAGCAGTTCTTC
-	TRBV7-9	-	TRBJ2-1	CASSTRGPGGNEQFF	TGTGCCAGCAGCACGCGGGGGCCCGGGGGGAATGAGCAGTTCTTC